The 10 T cell receptor beta chains listed next were all sequenced from one sample in a study of CD8+CD57+ T cells in acquired aplastic anemia. According to the study, genomic DNA was the template for TCR beta VDJ and CDR3 profiling. TCRdb reprocessed the reads with MiXCR, giving one entry per CDR3 protein. The table records more than 250,000 distinct CDR3 sequences, approximately 57% of them present only once. The sample comprised sorted CD4+, CD8+, or CD8+CD57+ T cells (not recorded which) from PBMCs. The receptors stem from a human donor with severe aplastic anemia or a healthy control (not recorded which).

The rearrangement uses TRBV24-1 and TRBJ2-5; D is ambiguous. V was cut by 8 bases and J by 1 base, with 10 bases left in between. The CDR3 has 13 amino acids. CDR1 KGHDR and CDR2 SFDVKD come from the germline V gene. The chain's CDR3 is CATNDGSQETQYF. In DNA, the CDR3 is TGTGCCACCAACGACGGAAGCCAAGAGACCCAGTACTTC.

The gene calls are TRBV2 and TRBJ1-6, with TRBD1 identical over 7 bases. V lost 4 bases to trimming and J lost 9 bases; unmatched junction nucleotides: 6. CDR1 SNHLY and CDR2 FYNNEI come from the germline V gene. The CDR3 sequence is 14 residues long. The CDR3 loop reads CASSVRDRVSPLHF. In DNA, the CDR3 is TGTGCCAGCAGTGTAAGAGACAGGGTTTCACCCCTCCACTTT. Together with reference TRBV2 and TRBJ1-6, the CDR3 gives the full variable domain: EPEVTQTPSHQVTQMGQEVILRCVPISNHLYFYWYRQILGQKVEFLVSFYNNEISEKSEIFDDQFSVERPDGSNFTLKIRSTKLEDSAMYFCASSVRDRVSPLHFGNGTRLTVT.

The gene calls are TRBV10-1 and TRBJ1-5; 7 positions match TRBD1. The CDR3 loop spans 14 amino acids. Trimming cost V 11 bases and J 5 bases; bases outside gene matches: 12. The germline CDR1 and CDR2 sequences are WNHNN and SYGVQD (reference sequence). CDR3 coding DNA: TGCGCCCGGGAACGGGACAGCTCCTATCAGCCCCAGCATTTT. Translated: CARERDSSYQPQHF.

This clonotype was seen at least ten times. The chain carries TRBV5-1 and TRBJ2-1; D may be TRBD2 (6 bases). V lost 4 bases and J lost 5, with 10 bases in between. Germline CDR1 SGHRS, CDR2 YFSETQ. The CDR3 is made up of 13 amino acids. In DNA form, the CDR3 reads TGCGCCAGCAGCCCGGGACTGGACAATGAGCAGTTCTTC. It translates to CASSPGLDNEQFF.

This chain uses TRBV7-9 with TRBJ2-3; TRBD2 matches at 9 bases. Per the germline V gene, CDR1 is SEHNR and CDR2 is FQNEAQ (reference sequence). V was pared by 1 base and J by 3 bases, with 5 bases of the junction left unmatched. The CDR3 extends over 16 amino acids. CDR3 in amino acids: CASSLEGLAGTDTQYF. CDR3 nucleotide sequence: TGTGCCAGCAGCTTAGAGGGACTAGCCGGTACAGATACGCAGTATTTT.

This chain connects TRBV7-3 to TRBJ2-5, with D maybe TRBD1 (5 bases). The CDR3 has 13 residues. Germline V gives CDR1 SGHTA, CDR2 FQGTGA. Trimming took off 5 bases at V and 9 bases at J, with 16 bases between the two ends. CDR3 loop: CASSVQGGQPQYF. In DNA, the CDR3 is TGTGCCAGCAGCGTCCAGGGTGGCCAGCCCCAGTACTTC.

Many counts were recorded for this clonotype. V is TRBV20-1 and J is TRBJ1-2; possibly TRBD1 for D (6 bases). CDR1 and CDR2 (germline): DFQATT, SNEGSKA (reference sequence). This CDR3 is built from 19 residues. With 6 bases removed from V and 4 bases from J, the gap between germline ends came to 33 bases. CDR3 protein: CSAQIAQTGHPELLYGYTF. In DNA form, the CDR3 reads TGCAGTGCCCAGATAGCACAAACGGGACACCCCGAGTTGCTCTATGGCTACACCTTC.

This rearrangement joins TRBV5-8 to TRBJ2-7; D perhaps matches TRBD2 (5 bases). Germline CDR1 is SGHTS and CDR2 is YDEGEE. The V end was cut by 0 bases, the J end by 1 base, with 14 bases between. The CDR3 runs 16 residues. CDR3 nucleotides: TGTGCCAGCAGCTTGGGGTCTAGCCAATCTTCCTACGAGCAGTACTTC. Translating it yields CASSLGSSQSSYEQYF.

The genes are TRBV5-4 and TRBJ1-1; maybe TRBD1 (5 bases). Looked up from germline, CDR1 is SGHNT and CDR2 is YYREEE (reference sequence). This CDR3 has 12 residues. V was trimmed by 1 base and J by 8 bases, leaving 9 bases between them. CDR3: CASSLRDGEAFF. In DNA form, the CDR3 reads TGTGCCAGCAGCTTGAGGGACGGCGAAGCTTTCTTT.

This clonotype was counted at least ten times. The chain couples TRBV12-3 or TRBV12-4 to TRBJ2-2; D gene ambiguous. V was pared by 5 bases and J by 4 bases, with 26 bases between. The CDR3 consists of 19 residues. CDR3 DNA sequence: TGTGCCAGCAGTCGTTCGGGCGGTAGGGCGCCTTCGGGCACCGGGGAGCTGTTTTTT. Translated, it gives CASSRSGGRAPSGTGELFF.